This T cell receptor (beta chain) was obtained from a study of blood T cells in healthy people across ages. The second PCR ran about 6 to 12 cycles with a sample-barcoded 5' primer and J-beta primers. TCRdb independently ran MiXCR on the 5' RACE reads; one entry per CDR3 protein. The sample has some 780,000 distinct CDR3 sequences, roughly 50% seen once. Sequences were obtained from blood. This TCR derives from a man aged 40-55 years in good health.

The CDR3 nucleotides are TGTGCCAGCAGCCGTGGGGCCTCCTCTGGAAACACCATATATTTT. Translated, it gives CASSRGASSGNTIYF. V and J are TRBV4-2 and TRBJ1-3; the D gene is possibly TRBD1 (5 bases). The CDR3 has 15 residues. The germline gives CDR1 LGHNA, CDR2 YNFKEQ. Trimming cost V 4 bases and J 0 bases, with 10 bases left between them.